These 8 T cell receptor beta chains were all obtained from the same sample, sequenced in a study of graft-versus-host responses after intestinal transplantation. These TCRs are of unknown antigen specificity. Some clones are missing from TCRdb's copy, which holds only in-frame ones; the method was immunoSEQ multiplex PCR. The sample carries 95,000 to 150,000 clones, roughly 95% recorded once. The sample here was unstimulated CD8+ T cells sorted from spleen or lymph node cells, taken before intestinal transplant. These receptors all come from a human donor who received an intestinal transplant.

This chain uses TRBV15 with TRBJ2-5; 9 bases agree with TRBD1. With V trimmed by 3 bases and J by 4 bases, 6 bases remained unmatched. Germline V CDR1 and CDR2: LNHNV, YYDKDF (reference sequence). CDR3 length equals 15 residues. The CDR3 bases are TGTGCCACCAGCAGTGGGACAGGGAGCCTAGAGACCCAGTACTTC. Amino acids: CATSSGTGSLETQYF.

This rearrangement joins TRBV28 to TRBJ1-1, with TRBD1 as a possible D gene (6 bases). This CDR3 region has 15 residues. The germline V gene encodes CDR1 MDHEN and CDR2 SYDVKM. The V end lost 2 bases, the J end lost 3 bases, and 13 bases lay between the germline ends. The DNA of the CDR3 is TGTGCCAGCAGTTTACACTTAAAGGGGGACACTGAAGCTTTCTTT. This codes for CASSLHLKGDTEAFF.

This chain connects TRBV28 to TRBJ1-4; the D gene is possibly TRBD1 (5 bases). The CDR3 runs to 14 residues. Germline values: CDR1 MDHEN, CDR2 SYDVKM. Trimming took off 6 bases at V and 5 bases at J, with 13 bases between the two ends. The CDR3 coding sequence is TGTGCCAGCAGCCGGGACCTATGGAATGAAAAACTGTTTTTT. Translating it yields CASSRDLWNEKLFF.

The chain recombines TRBV7-6 with TRBJ2-7, with 7 bases aligning to TRBD2. The junction had 9 bases not matched to a gene; V was cut back by 1 base and J by 6 bases. There are 15 residues in the CDR3. Per the germline V gene, CDR1 is SGHVS and CDR2 is FNYEAQ. The CDR3 region is CASSLGRTSVIEQYF. The CDR3, as DNA: TGTGCCAGCAGCTTAGGCCGTACTAGCGTTATCGAGCAGTACTTC.

The V gene is TRBV7-3, the J gene TRBJ2-5; D ambiguous. The CDR3 has 13 residues. CDR1 is SGHTA, CDR2 FQGTGA, per germline. Trimming left V 2 bases short and J 5 bases short, with 9 bases between. CDR3: CASSLLLGETQYF. The CDR3 bases are TGTGCCAGCAGCTTATTATTGGGGGAGACCCAGTACTTC.

The J gene is TRBJ2-1, the V gene TRBV20-1; D is undetermined. Trimming cost V 6 bases and J 3 bases, with 3 bases left between them. Germline V gene sequence: CDR1 DFQATT, CDR2 SNEGSKA (reference sequence). CDR3 length equals 10 residues. The CDR3: CSAHYNEQFF. Here the CDR3 DNA reads TGCAGTGCCCACTACAATGAGCAGTTCTTC.

The genes are TRBV7-9 and TRBJ2-7; a possible D gene is TRBD2 (6 bases). CDR1 SEHNR and CDR2 FQNEAQ come from the germline V gene (reference sequence). The CDR3 covers 14 residues. The ends were cut back, 1 base at V and 5 bases at J, with 12 bases in the middle. The CDR3 spells CASSLVGPGDEQYF. The CDR3 region has the DNA TGTGCCAGCAGCTTAGTAGGGCCGGGGGACGAGCAGTACTTC.

This rearrangement joins TRBV13 to TRBJ2-5; D is uncertain. Germline V gene lookup returns CDR1 PRHDT and CDR2 FYEKMQ (reference sequence). With 5 bases removed from V and 4 bases from J, the gap between germline ends came to 8 bases. The CDR3 has 12 amino acids. CDR3 nucleotides: TGTGCCAGCAGCGCGATCTCAGAGACCCAGTACTTC. Its translation: CASSAISETQYF.